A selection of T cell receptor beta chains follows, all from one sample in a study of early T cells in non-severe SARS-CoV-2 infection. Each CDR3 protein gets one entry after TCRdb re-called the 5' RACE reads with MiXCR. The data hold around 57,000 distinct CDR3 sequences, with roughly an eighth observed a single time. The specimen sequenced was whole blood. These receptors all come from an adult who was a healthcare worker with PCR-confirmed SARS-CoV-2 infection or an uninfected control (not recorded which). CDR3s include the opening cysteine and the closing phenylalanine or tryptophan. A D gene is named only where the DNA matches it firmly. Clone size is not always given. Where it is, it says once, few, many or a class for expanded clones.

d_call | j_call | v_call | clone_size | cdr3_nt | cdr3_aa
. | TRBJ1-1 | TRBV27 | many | TGTGCCAGCAGCCTGAGAATGAACACTGAAGCTTTCTTT | CASSLRMNTEAFF
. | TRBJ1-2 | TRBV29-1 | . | TGCAGCGTTGTTCGGCAGGGATTTAACTATGGCTACACCTTC | CSVVRQGFNYGYTF
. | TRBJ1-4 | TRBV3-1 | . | TGTGCCAGCAATTCGGCGGGGGCTAATGAAAAACTGTTTTTT | CASNSAGANEKLFF
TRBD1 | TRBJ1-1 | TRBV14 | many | TGTGCCAGCAGCCCACCTCCGGGACAGGGCTTCTCCACTGAAGCTTTCTTT | CASSPPPGQGFSTEAFF
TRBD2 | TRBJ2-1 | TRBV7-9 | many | TGTGCCAGCAGCTTAGTCCGGGGGGGAACCTACAATGAGCAGTTCTTC | CASSLVRGGTYNEQFF
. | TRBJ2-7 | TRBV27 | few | TGTGCCAGCAGTTTGGACGGGCTATCGGACTACTACGAGCAGTACTTC | CASSLDGLSDYYEQYF
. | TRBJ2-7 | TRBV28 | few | TGTGCCAGCAGTCCGGGACGTCTCTACGAGCAGTACTTC | CASSPGRLYEQYF
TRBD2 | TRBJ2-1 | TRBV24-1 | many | TGTGCCACCAGTGATACCTTTAGCGGGTATCAGTTCTTC | CATSDTFSGYQFF
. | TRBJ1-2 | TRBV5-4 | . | TGTGCCAGCAGCCGCCGGGGCGAATTGTCTGGCTACACCTTC | CASSRRGELSGYTF
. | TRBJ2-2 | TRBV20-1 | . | TGCAGTGCTAGAGACCATAGGTTCTCCGGGGAGCTGTTTTTT | CSARDHRFSGELFF
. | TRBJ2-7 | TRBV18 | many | TGTGCCAGCTCACCTAGGACTAACACGGGGGATAATGAGCAGTACTTC | CASSPRTNTGDNEQYF
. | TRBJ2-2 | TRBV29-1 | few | TGCAGCGTTGATAAGGGCAACACCGGGGAGCTGTTTTTT | CSVDKGNTGELFF
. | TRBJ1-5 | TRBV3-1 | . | TGTGCCAGCAGCCTCGGACCGCCGGACGGAACTCAGCCCCAGCATTTT | CASSLGPPDGTQPQHF
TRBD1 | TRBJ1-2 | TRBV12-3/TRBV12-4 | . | TGTGCCAGCAGTCCTTCCCGGACAGGGCGATATGGCTACACCTTC | CASSPSRTGRYGYTF
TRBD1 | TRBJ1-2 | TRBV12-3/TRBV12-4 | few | TGTGCCAGCAGTCCCAGGCTGGGGAGGGGGCATGGCTACACCTTC | CASSPRLGRGHGYTF
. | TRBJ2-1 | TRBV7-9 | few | TGTGCCAGCAGCTTAGAAAGTAATGAGCAGTTCTTC | CASSLESNEQFF
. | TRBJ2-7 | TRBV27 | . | TGTGCCAGCAGTCCCACAGGGCCCCTCTACGAGCAGTACTTC | CASSPTGPLYEQYF
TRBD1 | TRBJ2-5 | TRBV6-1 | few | TGTGCCAGCTTTACGGGACAGGGGTCAGGAGAGACCCAGTACTTC | CASFTGQGSGETQYF
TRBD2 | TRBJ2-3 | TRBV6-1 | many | TGTGCCAGCCAGCCCCGGACTAGCGGGGGGGCAGATACGCAGTATTTT | CASQPRTSGGADTQYF
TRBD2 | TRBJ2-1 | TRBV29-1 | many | TGCAGCGTCACCCACGGGGGGACTATTAGGAATGAGCAGTTCTTC | CSVTHGGTIRNEQFF
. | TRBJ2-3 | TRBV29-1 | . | TGCAGCGTTGCCGGAGGCGGGATAACTGATACGCAGTATTTT | CSVAGGGITDTQYF
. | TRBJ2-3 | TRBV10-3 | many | TGTGCCATCAGCGGACGGGGGGTAGCGGCAGGGGAGACGCAGTATTTT | CAISGRGVAAGETQYF
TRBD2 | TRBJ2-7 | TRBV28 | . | TGTGCCAGCAGCCCGGCTAGCGGGAAAGGTCCGTACTTC | CASSPASGKGPYF
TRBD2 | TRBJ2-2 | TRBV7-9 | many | TGTGCCAGCAACCTAGCGGGAGTGGCCGGGGAGCTGTTTTTT | CASNLAGVAGELFF
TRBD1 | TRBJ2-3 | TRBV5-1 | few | TGCGCCAGCAGCCAAGGACAGGGAAGCACAGATACGCAGTATTTT | CASSQGQGSTDTQYF
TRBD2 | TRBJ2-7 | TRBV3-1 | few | TGTGCCAGCAGCAAGGGACTAGCGTCGATCGAGCAGTACTTC | CASSKGLASIEQYF
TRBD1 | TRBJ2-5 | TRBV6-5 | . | TGTGCCAGCAGTTCCGGACAGGAAGAGACCCAGTACTTC | CASSSGQEETQYF
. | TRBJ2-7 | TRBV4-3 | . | TGCGCCAGCAGCCCCTCGGACGGGGCCTACGAGCAGTACTTC | CASSPSDGAYEQYF
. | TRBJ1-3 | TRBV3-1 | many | TGTGCCAGCAGTCAAGGCGTGGGAGACTCTGGAAACACCATATATTTT | CASSQGVGDSGNTIYF
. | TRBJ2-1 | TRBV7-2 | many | TGTGCCAGCAGCTACTACCAGGGGTCCGGTGAGCAGTTCTTC | CASSYYQGSGEQFF
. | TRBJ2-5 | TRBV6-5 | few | TGTGCCAGCAGTTCTCCAGGGGAGACCCAGTACTTC | CASSSPGETQYF
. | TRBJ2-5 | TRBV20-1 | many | TGCAGTGCTAACGGGGCGGGGGAGACCCAGTACTTC | CSANGAGETQYF
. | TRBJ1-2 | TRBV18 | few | TGTGCCAGCTCACCACCGGCAGAACGTAACTATGGCTACACCTTC | CASSPPAERNYGYTF
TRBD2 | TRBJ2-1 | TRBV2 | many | TGTGCCAGCAAGGGCGGGGGGCAATACAATGAGCAGTTCTTC | CASKGGGQYNEQFF
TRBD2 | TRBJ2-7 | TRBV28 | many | TGTGCCAGCAGGGATCATAGCGGGTACTCCTACGAGCAGTACTTC | CASRDHSGYSYEQYF
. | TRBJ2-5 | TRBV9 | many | TGTGCCAGCAGCGTAGGAGTAGCTTTAGACCAAGAGACCCAGTACTTC | CASSVGVALDQETQYF
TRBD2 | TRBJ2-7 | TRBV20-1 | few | TGCAGTGCTACCGGACTAGGTAGCTCCTACGAGCAGTACTTC | CSATGLGSSYEQYF
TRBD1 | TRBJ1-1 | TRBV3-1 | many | TGTGCCAGCAGCCAAAACAGGGGGAACACTGAAGCTTTCTTT | CASSQNRGNTEAFF
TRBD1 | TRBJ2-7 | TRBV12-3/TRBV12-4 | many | TGTGCCAGCAGGACGACAGGGGTGGAAGAGCAGTACTTC | CASRTTGVEEQYF
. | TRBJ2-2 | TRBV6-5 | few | TGTGCCAGCAGGCTACGGGTTATGAACACCGTGGAGCTGTTTTTT | CASRLRVMNTVELFF
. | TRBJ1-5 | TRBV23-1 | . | TGCGCCAGCAGTGACCGAGATCAGGGAGTTAGCAATCAGCCCCAGCATTTT | CASSDRDQGVSNQPQHF
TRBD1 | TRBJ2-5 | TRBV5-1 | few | TGCGCCAGCAGCACCGGGACAGTAGAAGAGACCCAGTACTTC | CASSTGTVEETQYF
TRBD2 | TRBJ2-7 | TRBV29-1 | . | TGCAGCGCGGACGCGGGGGGGTACGAGCAGTACTTC | CSADAGGYEQYF
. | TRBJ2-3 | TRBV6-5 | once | TGTGCCAGCAGTTACTCCTTTCCGGGTTTCTTAGAAGGAGATACGCAGTATTTT | CASSYSFPGFLEGDTQYF
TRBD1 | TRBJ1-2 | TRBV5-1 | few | TGCGCCAGCAGCATCACGCCAGGGGGCGATGGCTACACCTTC | CASSITPGGDGYTF
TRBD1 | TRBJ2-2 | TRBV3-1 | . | TGTGCCAGCAGCTTCCGACAGGGATCCGGGGAGCTGTTTTTT | CASSFRQGSGELFF
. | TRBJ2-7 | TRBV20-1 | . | TGCAGTGCGTACCGGGACCCACGCTACGAGCAGTACTTC | CSAYRDPRYEQYF
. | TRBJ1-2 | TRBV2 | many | TGTGCCGAGGGGACGGGGAGCTCCCACACCTTC | CAEGTGSSHTF
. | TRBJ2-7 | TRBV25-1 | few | TGTGCCAGCAGTTGGGCAGGGCAAGACGAGCAGTACTTC | CASSWAGQDEQYF
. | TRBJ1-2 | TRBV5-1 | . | TGCGCCAGCAGCTTGGGGGACACAGTATCTCCCTATGGCTACACCTTC | CASSLGDTVSPYGYTF
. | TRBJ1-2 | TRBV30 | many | TGTGCCTTGAGAGTCTATGGCTACACCTTC | CALRVYGYTF
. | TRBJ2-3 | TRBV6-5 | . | TGTGCCAGCACCATGACTGGAGATACGCAGTATTTT | CASTMTGDTQYF
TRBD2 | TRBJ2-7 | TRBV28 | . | TGTGCCAGCACCGGACTAGCGGGAAAATCGTACGAGCAGTACTTC | CASTGLAGKSYEQYF
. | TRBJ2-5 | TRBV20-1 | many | TGCAGTGCTAGTAGCCAGGAAGAGACCCAGTACTTC | CSASSQEETQYF
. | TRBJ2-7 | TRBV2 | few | TGTGCCAGCAGTGACCTAGGTAGCGGCTCCTACGAGCAGTACTTC | CASSDLGSGSYEQYF